Following are 23 T cell receptor beta chains from one sample sequenced in a study of shared clonotypes between healthy human individuals. TCRdb keeps only in-frame clones here, not all; method: immunoSEQ multiplex PCR. The sample has about 2 million clones, approximately 94% seen once. Naive CD8 cells lacked CD45RO, underwent positive selection for CCR7 and left out terminally differentiated effector memory CD45RA+ cells. What was sequenced was naive CD8+ T cells sorted from blood. Receptors originate from a man between 18 and 35 years old in good health.

This chain uses TRBV27 with TRBJ2-5; D is undetermined. The germline V gene has CDR1 MNHEY and CDR2 SMNVEV (reference sequence). V lost 0 bases and J 5 bases, leaving 13 bases between the germline ends. The CDR3 has 15 residues. CDR3 sequence reads: CASSLSSHSSETQYF. The CDR3 bases are TGTGCCAGCAGTTTATCCTCTCATTCCAGCGAGACCCAGTACTTC.

The V call is TRBV18, the J call TRBJ2-1, with 9 bases fitting TRBD1. The CDR3 totals 19 residues. The germline V gene encodes CDR1 KGHSH and CDR2 LQKENI. V shed 3 bases, J shed 5 bases, and the junction held 17 bases outside the gene matches. CDR3 sequence: CASSPSPGTGIRANNEQFF. CDR3 DNA sequence: TGTGCCAGCTCACCTAGTCCCGGGACAGGGATAAGGGCCAACAATGAGCAGTTCTTC.

Turning to this clone: Other DNA sequences in this sample translate to the same CDR3. This sequence joins TRBV6-5 and TRBJ2-2; no clear D. Trimming cost V 0 bases and J 2 bases, with 7 bases left between them. The CDR3 sequence is 15 residues long. Germline V CDR1 and CDR2: MNHEY, SVGAGI. The CDR3 is CASSYSDGNTGELFF. In DNA, the CDR3 is TGTGCCAGCAGTTACTCGGACGGTAACACCGGGGAGCTGTTTTTT.

The chain employs TRBV18 and TRBJ2-2; D is uncertain. Trimming removed 0 bases at V and 3 bases at J, with 11 bases between. This CDR3 is 16 amino acids long. Germline V gene sequence: CDR1 KGHSH, CDR2 LQKENI. CDR3 amino acids: CASSPPLVSYTGELFF. CDR3 DNA: TGTGCCAGCTCACCACCGCTTGTCTCCTACACCGGGGAGCTGTTTTTT.

This clone has a single count. The V and J genes are TRBV28 and TRBJ2-5, with D possibly TRBD1 on 7 matching bases. CDR1 is MDHEN, CDR2 SYDVKM, per germline. V was cut by 1 base and J by 2 bases, with 20 bases left in between. The CDR3 sequence is 18 residues long. The CDR3 bases are TGTGCCAGCAGTTTATCTCTCCTTACAGGGGACTTACAAGAGACCCAGTACTTC. The encoded protein is CASSLSLLTGDLQETQYF.

V gene TRBV2 combines with J gene TRBJ1-1; 7 bases are a match to TRBD1. Germline values: CDR1 SNHLY, CDR2 FYNNEI. CDR3 length equals 12 residues. V gave up 4 bases and J gave up 6 bases; unmatched junction bases: 2. CDR3 coding DNA: TGTGCCAGCAGTGCCCAGGGGGCTGAAGCTTTCTTT. As protein: CASSAQGAEAFF.

The gene calls are TRBV29-1 and TRBJ2-1; 7 nucleotides align to TRBD2. V trimming: 1 base; J trimming: 6 bases; junction bases outside the gene matches: 9. Germline V gives CDR1 SQVTM, CDR2 ANQGSEA. There are 15 residues in the CDR3. The CDR3 DNA reads TGCAGCGTTGAAGGGCTAGCGGAGCGAAGCAATGAGCAGTTCTTC. Encoded protein: CSVEGLAERSNEQFF.

The chain combines TRBV4-3 with TRBJ2-3; 7 nucleotides agree with TRBD2. Trimming took 5 bases from V and 4 from J; bases not matched to a gene: 15. Germline CDR1 and CDR2: LGHNA and YSLEER. CDR3 length: 17 residues. In nucleotides, the CDR3 is TGCGCCAGCAGCGGAACTCAAACGGCGGGAGTCCCAGATACGCAGTATTTT. Translated: CASSGTQTAGVPDTQYF.

The chain links TRBV5-6 to TRBJ1-2; D gene uncertain. Germline CDR1 reads SGHDT; CDR2 reads YYEEEE. Trimming left V 5 bases short and J 4 bases short, with 27 bases between. The CDR3 length is 18 residues. The CDR3: CASRGINGPIQLGYGYTF. The CDR3 DNA reads TGTGCCAGCAGGGGAATAAATGGGCCGATCCAACTAGGCTATGGCTACACCTTC.

CDR3 DNA: TGCGCCAGCAGTGAGACCCAGGGAGCCACTGAAGCTTTCTTT. This sequence encodes CASSETQGATEAFF. This chain uses TRBV10-1 with TRBJ1-1, with D maybe TRBD1 (5 bases). CDR1 WNHNN and CDR2 SYGVQD come from the germline V gene (reference sequence). The CDR3 contains 14 residues. Trimming shortened V by 2 bases and J by 4 bases, and 11 bases separated the two germline ends.

V and J are TRBV13 and TRBJ2-1; 9 nucleotides agree with TRBD1. Germline trimming cut 5 bases from V and 4 bases from J; bases unmatched to any gene: 12. The CDR3 loop spans 17 amino acids. Per germline, CDR1 PRHDT and CDR2 FYEKMQ (reference sequence). This CDR3 is CASSHSLQGARYNEQFF. The CDR3 DNA is TGTGCCAGCAGCCATTCACTACAGGGGGCGCGTTACAATGAGCAGTTCTTC.

The sample holds one count of this clone. In the same sample, other DNA sequences code for this CDR3. The chain has TRBV9 and TRBJ2-7, with 7 bases identical to TRBD2. Unmatched junction bases numbered 2, after V lost 0 bases and J lost 5 bases. CDR1 is SGDLS, CDR2 YYNGEE, per germline. This CDR3 has 13 amino acids. CDR3 loop: CASSVVGGDEQYF. The CDR3 DNA follows: TGTGCCAGCAGCGTAGTGGGAGGGGACGAGCAGTACTTC.

The chain links TRBV27 to TRBJ1-5; no firm D call. The CDR3 length is 14 residues. The V end lost 3 bases, the J end lost 4 bases, and 10 bases lay between the germline ends. CDR1 and CDR2 from the germline V gene are MNHEY and SMNVEV (reference sequence). The CDR3 spells CASSFIEGNQPQHF. The DNA for the CDR3 is TGTGCCAGCAGTTTTATTGAGGGAAATCAGCCCCAGCATTTT.

The chain uses TRBV7-8 and TRBJ2-7, with 9 nucleotides matching TRBD1. The germline gives CDR1 SGHVS, CDR2 FQNEAQ. The V segment lost 5 bases and the J segment 7 bases; nucleotides outside the gene matches: 9. The CDR3 covers 14 residues. This CDR3 reads CASSPWTGAWEQYF. The CDR3 nucleotides are TGTGCCAGCAGCCCCTGGACAGGGGCGTGGGAGCAGTACTTC.

The chain employs TRBV30 and TRBJ2-1; possible D gene TRBD2, 5 bases. Between the trimmed V and J ends, which lost 7 bases and 4 bases, there was a span of 5 bases. This CDR3 has 10 residues. Germline CDR1 reads GTSNPN; CDR2 reads SVGIG (reference sequence). CDR3 coding DNA: TGTGCCTCGGGGTACAATGAGCAGTTCTTC. This translates into CASGYNEQFF.

On this clone itself: This specimen includes other DNA sequences encoding the same CDR3. The chain recombines TRBV6-5 with TRBJ1-2, with 8 bases fitting TRBD1. V lost 6 bases to trimming and J lost 2 bases; unmatched junction nucleotides: 5. Per the germline V gene, CDR1 is MNHEY and CDR2 is SVGAGI. The CDR3 consists of 14 residues. The CDR3 DNA reads as TGTGCCAGCAGCTCGGACAGGGTGAACTATGGCTACACCTTC. The encoded protein is CASSSDRVNYGYTF.

The chain recombines TRBV6-5 with TRBJ2-4; 7 bases are a match to TRBD1. Germline-derived CDR1 and CDR2 are MNHEY and SVGAGI. Unmatched junction bases numbered 4, after V lost 0 bases and J lost 8 bases. The CDR3 length is 14 residues. CDR3 protein: CASSYSSTGDIQYF. Here the CDR3 DNA reads TGTGCCAGCAGTTACTCATCCACAGGGGACATTCAGTACTTC.

This rearrangement joins TRBV10-3 to TRBJ2-1; D may be TRBD2 (6 bases). Trimming pared 8 bases from V and 4 bases from J, leaving 15 bases between. The CDR3 is 14 amino acids. The germline gives CDR1 ENHRY, CDR2 SYGVKD. The chain's CDR3 is CAILSSGGYNEQFF. Written as DNA, the CDR3 is TGTGCCATCCTCAGTAGCGGAGGGTACAATGAGCAGTTCTTC.

This clone showed up just once. CDR3 amino acids: CASSYMMGAEAFF. CDR3 nucleotides: TGTGCCAGCAGCTATATGATGGGGGCTGAAGCTTTCTTT. The rearrangement uses TRBV11-3 and TRBJ1-1; possible D gene TRBD1, 5 bases. The CDR3 length is 13 residues. Germline CDR1 and CDR2: SGHNT and YENEEA. V dropped 4 bases and J dropped 6 bases, with 12 bases sitting between them.

The sample holds one count of this clone. The chain is built from TRBV19 and TRBJ2-7; D is unclear. From germline, CDR1 is LNHDA and CDR2 SQIVND (reference sequence). The V end lost 1 base, the J end lost 2 bases, and 12 bases lay between the germline ends. CDR3 length equals 15 residues. CDR3 region: CASSIGTSPPYEQYF. CDR3 sequence (DNA): TGTGCCAGTAGTATAGGTACGAGTCCCCCCTACGAGCAGTACTTC.

V and J are TRBV11-2 and TRBJ2-3; D tentatively fits TRBD1 or TRBD2 (5 bases each). V dropped 5 bases and J dropped 3 bases, with 15 bases sitting between them. This CDR3 has 15 residues. The germline CDR1 and CDR2 sequences are SGHAT and FQNNGV. The CDR3 is CASSPYEGWTDTQYF. The CDR3 nucleotides read TGTGCCAGCAGCCCCTACGAGGGGTGGACAGATACGCAGTATTTT.

The chain carries TRBV9 and TRBJ1-3, with D perhaps matching TRBD1 (5 bases). CDR3 length equals 17 residues. The germline V gene has CDR1 SGDLS and CDR2 YYNGEE. V gave up 4 bases and J gave up 0 bases, with 17 bases separating them. The CDR3: CASSPSTATISGNTIYF. In DNA form, the CDR3 reads TGTGCCAGCAGCCCCTCGACAGCAACCATCTCTGGAAACACCATATATTTT.

The gene calls are TRBV15 and TRBJ2-7, with a possible D match to TRBD1 (5 bases). V dropped 5 bases and J dropped 6 bases, with 11 bases sitting between them. The CDR3 totals 12 residues. Germline assignment: CDR1 LNHNV and CDR2 YYDKDF (reference sequence). Written as DNA, the CDR3 is TGTGCCACCAGCGGGATAGGGGCCGAGCAGTACTTC. It codes for CATSGIGAEQYF.